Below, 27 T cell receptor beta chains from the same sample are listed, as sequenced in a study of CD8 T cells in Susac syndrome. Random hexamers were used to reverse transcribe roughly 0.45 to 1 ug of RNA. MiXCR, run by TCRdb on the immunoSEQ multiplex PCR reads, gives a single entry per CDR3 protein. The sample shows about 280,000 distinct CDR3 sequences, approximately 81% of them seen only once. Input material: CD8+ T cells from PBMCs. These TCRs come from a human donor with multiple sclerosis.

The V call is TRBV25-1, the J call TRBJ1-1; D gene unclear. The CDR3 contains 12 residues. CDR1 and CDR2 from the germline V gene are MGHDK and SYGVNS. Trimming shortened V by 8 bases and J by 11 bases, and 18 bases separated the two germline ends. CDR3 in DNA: TGTGCCAGCTCAGAGGGCGCGAATGGGGCTTTCTTT. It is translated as CASSEGANGAFF.

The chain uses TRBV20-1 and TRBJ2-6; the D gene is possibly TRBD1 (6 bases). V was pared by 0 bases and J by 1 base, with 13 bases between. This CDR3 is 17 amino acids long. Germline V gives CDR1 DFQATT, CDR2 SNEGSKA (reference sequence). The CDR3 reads CSARDQGSKSGANVLTF. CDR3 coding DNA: TGCAGTGCTAGAGATCAGGGGTCAAAATCTGGGGCCAACGTCCTGACTTTC.

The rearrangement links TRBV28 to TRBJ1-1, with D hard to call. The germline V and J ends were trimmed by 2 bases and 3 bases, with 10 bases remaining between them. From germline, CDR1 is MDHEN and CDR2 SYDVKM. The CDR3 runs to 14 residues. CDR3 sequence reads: CASSLPPGYTEAFF. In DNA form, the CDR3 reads TGTGCCAGCAGTTTACCACCGGGATACACTGAAGCTTTCTTT.

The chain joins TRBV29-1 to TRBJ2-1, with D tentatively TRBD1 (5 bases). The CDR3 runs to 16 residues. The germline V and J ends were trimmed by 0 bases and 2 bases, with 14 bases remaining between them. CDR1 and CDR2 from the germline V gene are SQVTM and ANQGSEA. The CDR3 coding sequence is TGCAGCGTTGAAGATCGGCAGAAGGGGACCTACAATGAGCAGTTCTTC. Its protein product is CSVEDRQKGTYNEQFF.

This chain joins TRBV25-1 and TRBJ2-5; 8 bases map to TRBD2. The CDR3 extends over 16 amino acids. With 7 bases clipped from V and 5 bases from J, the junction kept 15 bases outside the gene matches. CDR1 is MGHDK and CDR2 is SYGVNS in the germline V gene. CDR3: CASIGPRREVGETQYF. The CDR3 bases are TGTGCCAGCATTGGGCCGAGGCGGGAGGTAGGGGAGACCCAGTACTTC.

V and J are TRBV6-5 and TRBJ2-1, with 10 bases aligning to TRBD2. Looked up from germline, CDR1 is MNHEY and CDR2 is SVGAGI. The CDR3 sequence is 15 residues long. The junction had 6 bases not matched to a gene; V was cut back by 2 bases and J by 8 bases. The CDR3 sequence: CASSYPSSGSYEQFF. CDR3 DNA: TGTGCCAGCAGTTACCCGTCTAGCGGGAGTTATGAGCAGTTCTTC.

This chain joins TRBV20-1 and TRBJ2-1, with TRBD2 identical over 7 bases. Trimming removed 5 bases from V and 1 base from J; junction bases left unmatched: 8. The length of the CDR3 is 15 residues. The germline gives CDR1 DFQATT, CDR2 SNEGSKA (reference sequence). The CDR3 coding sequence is TGCAGTGCTCCCCCTGGGAGGGTGTCCTACAATGAGCAGTTCTTC. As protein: CSAPPGRVSYNEQFF.

The CDR3 sequence is CSVCRLAGVNEQYF. DNA of the CDR3: TGCAGCGTTTGTAGACTAGCGGGAGTTAACGAGCAGTACTTC. The chain joins TRBV29-1 to TRBJ2-7; 12 positions agree with TRBD2. The CDR3 is 14 residues long. Germline CDR1 and CDR2: SQVTM and ANQGSEA. V shed 5 bases and J 5 bases; nucleotides not matched to a gene: 7.

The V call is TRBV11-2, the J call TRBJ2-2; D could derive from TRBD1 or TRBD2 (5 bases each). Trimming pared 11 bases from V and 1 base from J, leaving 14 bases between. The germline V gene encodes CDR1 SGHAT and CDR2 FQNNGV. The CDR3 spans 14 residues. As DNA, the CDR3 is TGTGCCGCCCCCGGGACGGAGAACACCGGGGAGCTGTTTTTT. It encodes CAAPGTENTGELFF. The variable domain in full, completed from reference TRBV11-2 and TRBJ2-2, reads EAGVAQSPRYKIIEKRQSVAFWCNPISGHATLYWYQQILGQGPKLLIQFQNNGVVDDSQLPKDRFSAERLKGVDSTLKIQPAKLEDSAVYLCAAPGTENTGELFFGEGSRLTVL.

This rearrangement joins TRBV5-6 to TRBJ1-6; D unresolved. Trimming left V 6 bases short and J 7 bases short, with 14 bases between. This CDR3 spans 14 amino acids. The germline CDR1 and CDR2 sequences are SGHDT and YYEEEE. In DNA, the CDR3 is TGTGCCAGCACCCTGGTCGGGAGGAATTCACCCCTCCACTTT. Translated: CASTLVGRNSPLHF.

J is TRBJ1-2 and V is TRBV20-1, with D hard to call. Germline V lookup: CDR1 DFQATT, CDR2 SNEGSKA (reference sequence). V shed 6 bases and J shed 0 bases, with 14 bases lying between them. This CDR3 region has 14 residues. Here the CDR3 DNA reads TGCAGTGCCCGGGCCATGGGAACTAACTATGGCTACACCTTC. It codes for CSARAMGTNYGYTF.

The DNA for the CDR3 is TGTGCCAGCAGCGTAGGCAGCGGGAGTACAGATACGCAGTATTTT. Its translation is CASSVGSGSTDTQYF. The genes are TRBV9 and TRBJ2-3, with 8 bases aligning to TRBD2. Germline CDR1 SGDLS, CDR2 YYNGEE. The CDR3 sequence is 15 residues long. V shed 0 bases, J shed 3 bases, and the junction held 3 bases outside the gene matches.

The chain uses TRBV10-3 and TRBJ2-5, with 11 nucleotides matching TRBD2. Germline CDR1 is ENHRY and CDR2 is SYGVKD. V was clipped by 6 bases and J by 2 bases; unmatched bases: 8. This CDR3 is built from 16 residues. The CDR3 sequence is CAISARTSGYQETQYF. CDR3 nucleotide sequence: TGTGCCATCAGCGCACGGACTAGCGGGTATCAAGAGACCCAGTACTTC.

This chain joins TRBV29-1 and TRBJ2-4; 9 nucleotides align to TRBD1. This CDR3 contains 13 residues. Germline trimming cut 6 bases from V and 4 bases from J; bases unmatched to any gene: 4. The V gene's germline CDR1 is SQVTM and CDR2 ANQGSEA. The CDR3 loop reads CSVGTGPKNIQYF. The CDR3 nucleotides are TGCAGCGTAGGGACAGGGCCGAAAAACATTCAGTACTTC.

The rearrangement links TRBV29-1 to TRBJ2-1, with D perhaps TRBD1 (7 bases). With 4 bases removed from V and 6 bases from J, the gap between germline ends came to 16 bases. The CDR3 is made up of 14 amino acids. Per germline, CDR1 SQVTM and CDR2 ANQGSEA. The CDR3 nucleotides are TGCAGCGTTGTTCGGGGCCAGGGGGGCAATGAGCAGTTCTTC. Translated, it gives CSVVRGQGGNEQFF.

This CDR3 reads CASSHWGDSSYEQYF. As DNA, the CDR3 is TGTGCCAGTAGTCACTGGGGGGATAGCTCCTACGAGCAGTACTTC. This rearrangement joins TRBV19 to TRBJ2-7; a weak D match, TRBD2 (6 bases). CDR1 is LNHDA and CDR2 is SQIVND in the germline V gene (reference sequence). V shed 5 bases and J shed 0 bases, with 14 bases lying between them. The CDR3 runs 15 residues. The whole variable domain, remainder taken from reference TRBV19 and TRBJ2-7, is DGGITQSPKYLFRKEGQNVTLSCEQNLNHDAMYWYRQDPGQGLRLIYYSQIVNDFQKGDIAEGYSVSREKKESFPLTVTSAQKNPTAFYLCASSHWGDSSYEQYFGPGTRLTVT.

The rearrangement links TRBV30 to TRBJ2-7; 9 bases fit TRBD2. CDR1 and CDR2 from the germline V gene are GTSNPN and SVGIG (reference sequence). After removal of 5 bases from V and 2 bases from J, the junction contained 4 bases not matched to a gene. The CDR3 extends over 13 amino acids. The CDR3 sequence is CAWSLAGTYEQYF. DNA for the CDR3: TGTGCCTGGTCACTAGCGGGCACCTACGAGCAGTACTTC.

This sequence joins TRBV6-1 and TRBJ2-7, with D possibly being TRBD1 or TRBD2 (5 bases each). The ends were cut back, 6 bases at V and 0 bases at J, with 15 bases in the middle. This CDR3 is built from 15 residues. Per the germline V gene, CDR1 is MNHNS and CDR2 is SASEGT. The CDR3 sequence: CASSPGTFSSYEQYF. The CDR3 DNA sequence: TGTGCCAGCAGCCCCGGGACCTTCAGCTCCTACGAGCAGTACTTC.

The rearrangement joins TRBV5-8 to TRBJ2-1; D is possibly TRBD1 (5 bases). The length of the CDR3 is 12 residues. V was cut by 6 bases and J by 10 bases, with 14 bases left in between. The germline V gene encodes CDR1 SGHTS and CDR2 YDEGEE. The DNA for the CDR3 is TGTGCCAGCAAGATAGGGGCAGAAGAGCAGTTCTTC. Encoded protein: CASKIGAEEQFF.

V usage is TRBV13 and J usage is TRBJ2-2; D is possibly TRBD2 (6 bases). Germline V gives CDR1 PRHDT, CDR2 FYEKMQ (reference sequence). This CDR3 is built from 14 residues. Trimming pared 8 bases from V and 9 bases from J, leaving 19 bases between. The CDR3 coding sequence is TGTGCCAGCCAGGAGGGGTGGGGGACCAGGGAGCTGTTTTTT. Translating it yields CASQEGWGTRELFF.

The CDR3 DNA reads as TGTGCCAGCGGACGGGGGTCTAGCACAGATACGCAGTATTTT. This codes for CASGRGSSTDTQYF. The chain joins TRBV11-2 to TRBJ2-3; tentative D call: TRBD2 (6 bases). The CDR3 is 14 amino acids. From germline, CDR1 is SGHAT and CDR2 FQNNGV. V was cut by 8 bases and J by 0 bases, with 12 bases left in between.

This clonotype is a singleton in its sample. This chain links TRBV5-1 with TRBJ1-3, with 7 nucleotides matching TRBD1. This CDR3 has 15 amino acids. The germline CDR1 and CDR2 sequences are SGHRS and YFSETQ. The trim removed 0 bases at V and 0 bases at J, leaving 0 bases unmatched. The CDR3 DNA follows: TGCGCCAGCAGCTTGGCAGGGGGCTCTGGAAACACCATATATTTT. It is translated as CASSLAGGSGNTIYF.

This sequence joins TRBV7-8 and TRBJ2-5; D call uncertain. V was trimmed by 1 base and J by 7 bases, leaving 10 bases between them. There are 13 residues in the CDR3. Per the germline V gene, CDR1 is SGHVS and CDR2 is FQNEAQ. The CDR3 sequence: CASSLELVRTQYF. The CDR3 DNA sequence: TGTGCCAGCAGCTTAGAGCTTGTTAGGACCCAGTACTTC.

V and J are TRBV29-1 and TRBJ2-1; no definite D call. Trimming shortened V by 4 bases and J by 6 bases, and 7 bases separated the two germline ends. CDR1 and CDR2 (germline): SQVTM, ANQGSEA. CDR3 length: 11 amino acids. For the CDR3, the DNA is TGCAGCGTTGGTCTAGTCAATGAGCAGTTCTTC. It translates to CSVGLVNEQFF.

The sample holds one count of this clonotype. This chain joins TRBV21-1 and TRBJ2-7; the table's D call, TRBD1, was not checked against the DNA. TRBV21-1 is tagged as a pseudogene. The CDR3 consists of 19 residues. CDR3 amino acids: CASSKVGDRGMGLCYEQYF. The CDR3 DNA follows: TGTGCCAGCAGCAAAGTGGGCGACAGGGGGATGGGGTTATGCTACGAGCAGTACTTC.

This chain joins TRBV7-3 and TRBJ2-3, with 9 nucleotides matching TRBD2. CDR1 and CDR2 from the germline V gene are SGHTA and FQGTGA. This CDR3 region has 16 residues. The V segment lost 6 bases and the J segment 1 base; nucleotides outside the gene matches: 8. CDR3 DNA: TGTGCCAGCAGTTACCTAGCGGGGAGGCGCACAGATACGCAGTATTTT. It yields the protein CASSYLAGRRTDTQYF.

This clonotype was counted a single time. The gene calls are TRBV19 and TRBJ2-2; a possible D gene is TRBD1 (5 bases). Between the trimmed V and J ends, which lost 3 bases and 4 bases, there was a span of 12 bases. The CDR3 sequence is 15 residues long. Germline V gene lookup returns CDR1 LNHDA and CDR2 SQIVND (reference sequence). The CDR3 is CASSIRVWSTGELFF. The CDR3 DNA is TGTGCCAGTAGTATCAGGGTATGGAGCACCGGGGAGCTGTTTTTT. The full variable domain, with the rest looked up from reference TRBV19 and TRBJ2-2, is DGGITQSPKYLFRKEGQNVTLSCEQNLNHDAMYWYRQDPGQGLRLIYYSQIVNDFQKGDIAEGYSVSREKKESFPLTVTSAQKNPTAFYLCASSIRVWSTGELFFGEGSRLTVL.